Listed below are T cell receptor beta chains from one sample, sequenced in a study of OX40 agonist ivuxolimab in advanced cancers. Data came from immunoSEQ multiplex PCR; TCRdb stores just in-frame clones and leaves some out. The sample lists roughly 73,000 clones, about 91% occurring once. This specimen consisted of CD4+ or CD8+ T cells sorted from blood, obtained in a trial of the OX40 agonist ivuxolimab. These receptors were collected from an adult with an advanced solid tumor such as melanoma, head and neck, liver or kidney cancer. CDR3s include the opening cysteine and the closing phenylalanine or tryptophan. Fields, in order: J gene, D gene, clone size, V gene, CDR3 protein, CDR3 DNA. D genes are given only for firm matches. Only part of the rows carry a size: once, few, many, or a class if the clone is expanded.

j_call: TRBJ1-2
d_call: TRBD1
clone_size: -
v_call: TRBV7-3
cdr3_aa: CASSQGDSYGYTF
cdr3_nt: TGTGCCAGCAGCCAGGGGGACAGCTATGGCTACACCTTC

j_call: TRBJ1-1
d_call: TRBD1
clone_size: few
v_call: TRBV4-1
cdr3_aa: CASSQDKGTGLLNTEAFF
cdr3_nt: TGCGCCAGCAGCCAAGATAAGGGGACAGGGCTACTGAACACTGAAGCTTTCTTT

j_call: TRBJ2-7
d_call: -
clone_size: -
v_call: TRBV5-4
cdr3_aa: CASSFLLTSYEQYF
cdr3_nt: TGTGCCAGCAGCTTTTTACTCACCTCCTACGAGCAGTACTTC

j_call: TRBJ1-2
d_call: -
clone_size: -
v_call: TRBV18
cdr3_aa: CASSWEAVYGYTF
cdr3_nt: TGTGCCAGCTCATGGGAGGCGGTCTATGGCTACACCTTC

j_call: TRBJ1-1
d_call: TRBD1
clone_size: -
v_call: TRBV18
cdr3_aa: CASSPRTGGPEAFF
cdr3_nt: TGTGCCAGCTCACCCCGGACAGGGGGCCCTGAAGCTTTCTTT

j_call: TRBJ1-5
d_call: -
clone_size: -
v_call: TRBV7-3
cdr3_aa: CASSLHPPWRATRQPQHF
cdr3_nt: TGTGCCAGCAGCTTACATCCCCCTTGGCGGGCCACACGGCAGCCCCAGCATTTT

j_call: TRBJ1-1
d_call: -
clone_size: -
v_call: TRBV6-1
cdr3_aa: CASTEGGRKDTEAFF
cdr3_nt: TGTGCCAGCACTGAGGGGGGAAGGAAGGACACTGAAGCTTTCTTT

j_call: TRBJ2-1
d_call: -
clone_size: -
v_call: TRBV7-9
cdr3_aa: CASSSKLRTGNEQFF
cdr3_nt: TGTGCCAGCAGCTCGAAATTAAGAACCGGTAATGAGCAGTTCTTC

j_call: TRBJ2-1
d_call: -
clone_size: once
v_call: TRBV20-1
cdr3_aa: CSASGNNEQFF
cdr3_nt: TGCAGTGCTAGCGGCAACAATGAGCAGTTCTTC

j_call: TRBJ2-1
d_call: TRBD1
clone_size: -
v_call: TRBV5-1
cdr3_aa: CASSFRQGVTNEQFF
cdr3_nt: TGCGCCAGCAGCTTCCGACAGGGAGTAACAAATGAGCAGTTCTTC

j_call: TRBJ1-4
d_call: -
clone_size: -
v_call: TRBV28
cdr3_aa: CAIRPKVLPGPTNEKLFF
cdr3_nt: TGTGCCATTAGGCCTAAGGTCCTTCCAGGGCCGACTAATGAAAAACTGTTTTTT

j_call: TRBJ1-1
d_call: TRBD1
clone_size: once
v_call: TRBV19
cdr3_aa: CASSTMGTGNTEAFF
cdr3_nt: TGTGCCAGTAGTACAATGGGGACAGGGAATACTGAAGCTTTCTTT

j_call: TRBJ2-7
d_call: -
clone_size: -
v_call: TRBV5-6
cdr3_aa: CASSLATDYEQYF
cdr3_nt: TGTGCCAGCAGCTTGGCGACGGACTACGAGCAGTACTTC

j_call: TRBJ2-1
d_call: TRBD1
clone_size: -
v_call: TRBV5-1
cdr3_aa: CASSLRGTGEYNEQFF
cdr3_nt: TGCGCCAGCAGCTTGCGCGGGACAGGGGAATACAATGAGCAGTTCTTC

j_call: TRBJ1-2
d_call: -
clone_size: -
v_call: TRBV6-1
cdr3_aa: CASSVQGRDGYTF
cdr3_nt: TGTGCCAGCAGTGTTCAGGGAAGGGATGGCTACACCTTC

j_call: TRBJ2-7
d_call: -
clone_size: few
v_call: TRBV7-9
cdr3_aa: CASTPAGSYEQYF
cdr3_nt: TGTGCCAGCACCCCGGCGGGGTCGTACGAGCAGTACTTC

j_call: TRBJ1-3
d_call: -
clone_size: -
v_call: TRBV9
cdr3_aa: CASSPSGRGGGTGNTIYF
cdr3_nt: TGTGCCAGCAGCCCCAGTGGAAGGGGCGGGGGGACTGGAAACACCATATATTTT

j_call: TRBJ1-5
d_call: TRBD1
clone_size: -
v_call: TRBV18
cdr3_aa: CASSLGQGNQPQHF
cdr3_nt: TGTGCCAGCTCACTGGGACAGGGCAATCAGCCCCAGCATTTT

j_call: TRBJ1-1
d_call: -
clone_size: once
v_call: TRBV5-4
cdr3_aa: CASSPAGLADTEAFF
cdr3_nt: TGTGCCAGCAGCCCTGCTGGACTTGCCGACACTGAAGCTTTCTTT

j_call: TRBJ2-1
d_call: -
clone_size: -
v_call: TRBV12-1
cdr3_aa: CASSFVEAGGPVGGNEQFF
cdr3_nt: TGTGCCAGCAGCTTTGTAGAAGCGGGAGGCCCGGTTGGAGGGAATGAGCAGTTCTTC

j_call: TRBJ2-2
d_call: -
clone_size: -
v_call: TRBV27
cdr3_aa: CASSLWGGNTGELFF
cdr3_nt: TGTGCCAGCAGTCTCTGGGGAGGTAACACCGGGGAGCTGTTTTTT

j_call: TRBJ2-2
d_call: TRBD2
clone_size: -
v_call: TRBV5-1
cdr3_aa: CASSPGLAGARDTGELFF
cdr3_nt: TGCGCCAGCAGCCCCGGACTAGCGGGGGCTCGTGACACCGGGGAGCTGTTTTTT

j_call: TRBJ2-3
d_call: -
clone_size: -
v_call: TRBV2
cdr3_aa: CASSEGINTDTQYF
cdr3_nt: TGTGCCAGCAGTGAAGGGATAAACACAGATACGCAGTATTTT

j_call: TRBJ2-1
d_call: TRBD2
clone_size: -
v_call: TRBV11-3
cdr3_aa: CASSPPSGLAGNNEQFF
cdr3_nt: TGTGCCAGCAGCCCCCCAAGCGGGTTAGCGGGTAACAATGAGCAGTTCTTC

j_call: TRBJ2-5
d_call: -
clone_size: once
v_call: TRBV7-6
cdr3_aa: CASSFYQGPQETQYF
cdr3_nt: TGTGCCAGCAGCTTCTACCAGGGACCCCAAGAGACCCAGTACTTC

j_call: TRBJ1-1
d_call: -
clone_size: -
v_call: TRBV29-1
cdr3_aa: CSVEDQGRGTEAFF
cdr3_nt: TGCAGCGTTGAAGATCAAGGCAGAGGGACTGAAGCTTTCTTT

j_call: TRBJ2-2
d_call: -
clone_size: -
v_call: TRBV5-4
cdr3_aa: CASSLIGTNTGELFF
cdr3_nt: TGTGCCAGCAGCTTGATCGGAACGAACACCGGGGAGCTGTTTTTT

j_call: TRBJ2-3
d_call: -
clone_size: -
v_call: TRBV6-1
cdr3_aa: CASRVGVYTDTQYF
cdr3_nt: TGTGCCAGCAGAGTAGGAGTTTACACAGATACGCAGTATTTT

j_call: TRBJ2-5
d_call: TRBD2
clone_size: -
v_call: TRBV18
cdr3_aa: CASSPRTSGGETQYF
cdr3_nt: TGTGCCAGCTCACCACGGACTAGCGGGGGGGAGACCCAGTACTTC

j_call: TRBJ1-6
d_call: TRBD1
clone_size: -
v_call: TRBV5-1
cdr3_aa: CASSYRGNDSPLHF
cdr3_nt: TGCGCCAGCAGCTACAGGGGAAATGATTCACCCCTCCACTTT

j_call: TRBJ1-1
d_call: -
clone_size: -
v_call: TRBV7-9
cdr3_aa: CASSLDHRGKGSEAFF
cdr3_nt: TGTGCCAGCAGCTTAGATCACCGGGGGAAGGGCTCTGAAGCTTTCTTT

j_call: TRBJ2-1
d_call: -
clone_size: -
v_call: TRBV7-8
cdr3_aa: CANSLSNGQYNNEQFF
cdr3_nt: TGTGCCAACAGCTTAAGCAACGGACAGTACAACAATGAGCAGTTCTTC

j_call: TRBJ1-3
d_call: -
clone_size: -
v_call: TRBV28
cdr3_aa: CASSSGPPKNTIYF
cdr3_nt: TGTGCCAGCAGCTCAGGACCCCCCAAAAACACCATATATTTT

j_call: TRBJ1-1
d_call: -
clone_size: -
v_call: TRBV7-3
cdr3_aa: CASSLWGNTEAFF
cdr3_nt: TGTGCCAGCAGCTTATGGGGGAACACTGAAGCTTTCTTT

j_call: TRBJ2-3
d_call: -
clone_size: -
v_call: TRBV10-1
cdr3_aa: CASSAGSSTDTQYF
cdr3_nt: TGCGCCAGCAGTGCAGGGTCGAGCACAGATACGCAGTATTTT

j_call: TRBJ2-7
d_call: -
clone_size: -
v_call: TRBV11-2
cdr3_aa: CASSPRGIWEQYF
cdr3_nt: TGTGCCAGCAGCCCGCGCGGTATTTGGGAGCAGTACTTC

j_call: TRBJ1-2
d_call: TRBD1
clone_size: -
v_call: TRBV27
cdr3_aa: CASSKQGAGNGYTF
cdr3_nt: TGTGCCAGCAGTAAACAGGGGGCAGGAAATGGCTACACCTTC

j_call: TRBJ2-1
d_call: -
clone_size: -
v_call: TRBV19
cdr3_aa: CASSGAVASIISYNEQFF
cdr3_nt: TGTGCCAGTAGTGGGGCCGTGGCAAGTATTATCTCCTACAATGAGCAGTTCTTC

j_call: TRBJ2-5
d_call: -
clone_size: -
v_call: TRBV19
cdr3_aa: CASSIATVQETQYF
cdr3_nt: TGTGCCAGTAGTATAGCCACAGTCCAAGAGACCCAGTACTTC

j_call: TRBJ1-1
d_call: -
clone_size: few
v_call: TRBV5-1
cdr3_aa: CASSLAMTMNTEAFF
cdr3_nt: TGCGCCAGCAGCTTGGCGATGACTATGAACACTGAAGCTTTCTTT

j_call: TRBJ2-7
d_call: -
clone_size: -
v_call: TRBV2
cdr3_aa: CASSEVGQGHYEQYF
cdr3_nt: TGTGCCAGCAGTGAAGTGGGGCAGGGACACTACGAGCAGTACTTC

j_call: TRBJ1-5
d_call: -
clone_size: -
v_call: TRBV19
cdr3_aa: CATRAVGNQPQHF
cdr3_nt: TGTGCCACCAGGGCCGTTGGCAATCAGCCCCAGCATTTT

j_call: TRBJ2-1
d_call: TRBD2
clone_size: -
v_call: TRBV6-4
cdr3_aa: CASRSGTSGREGSYNEQFF
cdr3_nt: TGTGCCAGCAGATCCGGGACTAGCGGGAGAGAGGGCTCCTACAATGAGCAGTTCTTC

j_call: TRBJ2-1
d_call: -
clone_size: -
v_call: TRBV27
cdr3_aa: CASRPGLNEQFF
cdr3_nt: TGTGCCAGCAGACCGGGGCTCAATGAGCAGTTCTTC

j_call: TRBJ1-3
d_call: -
clone_size: -
v_call: TRBV5-1
cdr3_aa: CASSLRQASGNTIYF
cdr3_nt: TGTGCCAGCAGCTTGAGACAGGCCTCTGGAAACACCATATATTTT

j_call: TRBJ2-7
d_call: TRBD2
clone_size: few
v_call: TRBV4-1
cdr3_aa: CASSQGTSGYEQYF
cdr3_nt: TGCGCCAGCAGCCAAGGGACTAGCGGCTACGAGCAGTACTTC

j_call: TRBJ2-3
d_call: TRBD2
clone_size: -
v_call: TRBV7-8
cdr3_aa: CASNHGRFNRDTQYF
cdr3_nt: TGTGCCAGCAACCACGGGAGGTTTAATAGGGATACGCAGTATTTT

j_call: TRBJ2-3
d_call: TRBD2
clone_size: -
v_call: TRBV11-1
cdr3_aa: CATPRGDTDTQYF
cdr3_nt: TGTGCCACCCCTCGGGGGGACACAGATACGCAGTATTTT

j_call: TRBJ2-3
d_call: -
clone_size: once
v_call: TRBV5-1
cdr3_aa: CASSLVSGGADTQYF
cdr3_nt: TGCGCCAGCAGCTTAGTGAGTGGCGGTGCAGATACGCAGTATTTT

j_call: TRBJ1-1
d_call: -
clone_size: -
v_call: TRBV19
cdr3_aa: CASSIARMNTEAFF
cdr3_nt: TGTGCCAGTAGTATAGCCCGGATGAACACTGAAGCTTTCTTT

j_call: TRBJ1-4
d_call: TRBD1
clone_size: once
v_call: TRBV14
cdr3_aa: CASSSWTGYNEKLFF
cdr3_nt: TGTGCCAGCAGCTCCTGGACAGGGTATAATGAAAAACTGTTTTTT

j_call: TRBJ2-7
d_call: -
clone_size: -
v_call: TRBV5-1
cdr3_aa: CASSWGLSYEQYF
cdr3_nt: TGCGCCAGCAGCTGGGGACTGTCCTACGAGCAGTACTTC

j_call: TRBJ2-5
d_call: -
clone_size: -
v_call: TRBV5-1
cdr3_aa: CASSPIVAGETQYF
cdr3_nt: TGCGCCAGCAGCCCGATTGTGGCGGGAGAGACCCAGTACTTC

j_call: TRBJ2-1
d_call: -
clone_size: -
v_call: TRBV5-1
cdr3_aa: CASSSGARGYTYNEQFF
cdr3_nt: TGCGCCAGCAGCTCCGGAGCCCGGGGCTATACCTACAATGAGCAGTTCTTC

j_call: TRBJ2-1
d_call: TRBD1
clone_size: -
v_call: TRBV6-6
cdr3_aa: CASSYGTAPNEQFF
cdr3_nt: TGTGCCAGCAGTTACGGGACAGCCCCCAATGAGCAGTTCTTC

j_call: TRBJ1-2
d_call: -
clone_size: -
v_call: TRBV18
cdr3_aa: CASSLGGARGYTF
cdr3_nt: TGTGCCAGCTCACTCGGGGGGGCTCGAGGCTACACCTTC

j_call: TRBJ1-1
d_call: TRBD1
clone_size: -
v_call: TRBV18
cdr3_aa: CASSPKGTGGFAEAFF
cdr3_nt: TGTGCCAGCTCACCAAAGGGGACAGGGGGCTTCGCTGAAGCTTTCTTT

j_call: TRBJ2-3
d_call: -
clone_size: once
v_call: TRBV7-3
cdr3_aa: CASSQGSGPDTQYF
cdr3_nt: TGTGCCAGCAGCCAGGGGTCTGGTCCAGATACGCAGTATTTT

j_call: TRBJ1-3
d_call: -
clone_size: -
v_call: TRBV4-1
cdr3_aa: CASSQDQARSGNTIYF
cdr3_nt: TGCGCCAGCAGCCAAGACCAGGCCCGCTCTGGAAACACCATATATTTT